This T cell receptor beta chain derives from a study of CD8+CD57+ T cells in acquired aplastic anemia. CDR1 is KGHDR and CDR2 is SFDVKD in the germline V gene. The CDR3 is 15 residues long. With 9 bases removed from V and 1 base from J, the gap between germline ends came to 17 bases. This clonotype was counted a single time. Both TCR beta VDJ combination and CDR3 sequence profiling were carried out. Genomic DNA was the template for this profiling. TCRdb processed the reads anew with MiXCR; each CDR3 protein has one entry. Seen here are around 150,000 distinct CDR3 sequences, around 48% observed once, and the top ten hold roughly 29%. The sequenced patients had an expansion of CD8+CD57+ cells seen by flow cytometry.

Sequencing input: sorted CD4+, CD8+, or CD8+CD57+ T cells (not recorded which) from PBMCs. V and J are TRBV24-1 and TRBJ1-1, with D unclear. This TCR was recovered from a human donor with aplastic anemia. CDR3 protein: CATVAEPPTNTEAFF. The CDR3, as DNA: TGTGCCACCGTGGCCGAGCCACCTACGAACACTGAAGCTTTCTTT.